This paragraph covers one T cell receptor beta chain sequence. CDR1 is GTSNPN and CDR2 is SVGIG in the germline V gene (reference sequence). The CDR3 runs to 13 residues. V lost 3 bases and J 8 bases, leaving 16 bases between the germline ends. The data belong to a study of blood T cell repertoires in COVID-19. On the study more broadly: COVID-19 samples collected from the United States, Italy and Spain covered acute and convalescent phases. Sources were T cells, B-cell-depleted T cells, or PBMCs; the material itself was cDNA or gDNA.

Methods used by the authors: Scientists estimated how many nucleated cells there were by amplifying reference gene primers. Repertoires were generated with immunoSEQ multiplex PCR, while TCRdb's copy carries only in-frame clones and drops some. V and J calls and clone size follow that table, whereas D and trimming were derived from the DNA. Altogether over 120,000 clones are present, roughly 80% being singletons, with the ten largest covering roughly 3%. V and J are TRBV30 and TRBJ1-2; the D gene is possibly TRBD1 (6 bases). The specimen was peripheral blood. The source of this sequence is an elderly woman with acute or convalescent COVID-19. CDR3 sequence (DNA): TGTGCCTGGAGCGCCGGTGGGGGGGGCGGCTACACCTTC. Encoded protein: CAWSAGGGGGYTF.